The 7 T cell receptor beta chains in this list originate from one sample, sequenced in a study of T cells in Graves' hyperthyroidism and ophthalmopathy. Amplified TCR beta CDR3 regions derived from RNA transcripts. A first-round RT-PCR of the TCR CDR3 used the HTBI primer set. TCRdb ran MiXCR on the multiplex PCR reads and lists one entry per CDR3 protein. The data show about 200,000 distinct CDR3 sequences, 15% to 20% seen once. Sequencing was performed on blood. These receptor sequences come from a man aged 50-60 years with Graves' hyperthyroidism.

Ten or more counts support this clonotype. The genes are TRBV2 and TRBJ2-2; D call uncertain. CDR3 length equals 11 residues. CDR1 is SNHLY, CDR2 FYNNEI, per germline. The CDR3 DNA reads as TGTGTTAGCACGAACACCGGGGAGCTGTTTTTT. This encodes CVSTNTGELFF.

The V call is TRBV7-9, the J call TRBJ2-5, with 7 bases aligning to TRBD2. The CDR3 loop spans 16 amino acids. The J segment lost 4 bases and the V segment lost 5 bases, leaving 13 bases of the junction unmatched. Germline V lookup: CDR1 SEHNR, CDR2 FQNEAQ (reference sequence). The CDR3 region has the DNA TGTGCCAGCAGCCCCAACTTCGGGGGAGGGGCAGAGACCCAGTACTTC. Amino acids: CASSPNFGGGAETQYF.

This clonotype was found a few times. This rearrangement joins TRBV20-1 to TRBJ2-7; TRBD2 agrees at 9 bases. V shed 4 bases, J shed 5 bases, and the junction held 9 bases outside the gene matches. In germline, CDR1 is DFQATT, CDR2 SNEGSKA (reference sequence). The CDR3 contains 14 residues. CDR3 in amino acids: CSANLREGRDEQYF. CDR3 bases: TGCAGTGCTAACTTGCGGGAGGGCCGAGACGAGCAGTACTTC.

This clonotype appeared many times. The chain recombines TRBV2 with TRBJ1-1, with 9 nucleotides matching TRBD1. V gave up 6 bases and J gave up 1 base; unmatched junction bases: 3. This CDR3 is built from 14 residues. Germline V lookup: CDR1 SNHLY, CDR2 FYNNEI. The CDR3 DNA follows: TGTGCCAGCAGGGGGACAGGGAGGAACACTGAAGCTTTCTTT. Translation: CASRGTGRNTEAFF. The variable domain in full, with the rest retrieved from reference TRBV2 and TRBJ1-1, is EPEVTQTPSHQVTQMGQEVILRCVPISNHLYFYWYRQILGQKVEFLVSFYNNEISEKSEIFDDQFSVERPDGSNFTLKIRSTKLEDSAMYFCASRGTGRNTEAFFGQGTRLTVV.

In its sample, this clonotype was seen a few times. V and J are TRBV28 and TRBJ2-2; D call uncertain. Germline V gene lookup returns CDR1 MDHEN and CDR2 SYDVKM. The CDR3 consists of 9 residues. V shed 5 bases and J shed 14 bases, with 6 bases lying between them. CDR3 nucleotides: TGTGCCAGCAGTCCCCCCCTGTTTTTT. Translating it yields CASSPPLFF.

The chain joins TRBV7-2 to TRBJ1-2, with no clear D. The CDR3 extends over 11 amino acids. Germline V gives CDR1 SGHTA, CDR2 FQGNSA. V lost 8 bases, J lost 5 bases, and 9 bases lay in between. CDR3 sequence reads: CASGVDYGYTF. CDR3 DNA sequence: TGTGCCAGCGGGGTGGATTATGGCTACACCTTC.

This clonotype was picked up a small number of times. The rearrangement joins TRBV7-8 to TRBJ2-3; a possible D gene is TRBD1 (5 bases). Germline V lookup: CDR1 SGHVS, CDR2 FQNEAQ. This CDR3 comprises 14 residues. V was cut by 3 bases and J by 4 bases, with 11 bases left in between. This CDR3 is CASSFRVMSDTQYF. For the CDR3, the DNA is TGTGCCAGCAGCTTCAGGGTGATGTCAGATACGCAGTATTTT.